A selection of T cell receptor beta chains follows, all from one sample in a study of cytomegalovirus exposure and HLA in healthy donors. Profiled with immunoSEQ multiplex PCR; TCRdb holds only in-frame clones, not every one. The sample has tens of thousands of clones; about two thirds are singletons. Sequencing was carried out using PBMCs. The source of these receptors is a boy aged 5 to 17 in good health and CMV-seropositive. Each CDR3 is given with its conserved first and last residue. The D gene is left open where the match is weak. Rows give clone size only sometimes, using once, few, many, or a class for an expanded clone.

TRBJ1-2 | TRBV5-1 | . | . | CASSAGGPVDGYTF | TGCGCCAGCAGCGCCGGGGGGCCGGTTGATGGCTACACCTTC
TRBJ2-2 | TRBV29-1 | . | . | CSVGPYRGGTGELFF | TGCAGCGTTGGTCCGTATAGGGGGGGCACCGGGGAGCTGTTTTTT
TRBJ2-7 | TRBV4-1 | TRBD2 | . | CASSQGTSGAYEQYF | TGCGCCAGCAGCCAAGGGACTAGCGGGGCGTACGAGCAGTACTTC
TRBJ2-2 | TRBV10-3 | TRBD1 | few | CATLGEKGATGELFF | TGTGCCACCCTTGGCGAGAAGGGGGCGACCGGGGAGCTGTTTTTT
TRBJ1-3 | TRBV6-5 | . | . | CASSYQRAESGNTIYF | TGTGCCAGCAGTTACCAGCGGGCAGAGTCTGGAAACACCATATATTTT
TRBJ2-4 | TRBV5-6 | TRBD1 | few | CASSFSGTGNIQYF | TGTGCCAGCAGCTTCTCCGGGACAGGGAACATTCAGTACTTC
TRBJ1-2 | TRBV5-1 | TRBD1 | . | CASSLAQGRGEYGYTF | TGCGCCAGCAGCTTGGCTCAAGGCAGGGGGGAATACGGCTACACCTTC
TRBJ1-2 | TRBV27 | TRBD1 | . | CASSRTGPIYGYTF | TGTGCCAGCAGTAGGACAGGGCCGATCTATGGCTACACCTTC
TRBJ2-7 | TRBV7-2 | TRBD2 | . | CASSAGGGQSPSYEQYF | TGTGCCAGCAGCGCCGGGGGGGGCCAGAGCCCCTCCTACGAGCAGTACTTC
TRBJ1-5 | TRBV6-1 | . | few | CASSEVTGSFQPQHF | TGTGCCAGCAGTGAAGTAACAGGGAGTTTTCAGCCCCAGCATTTT
TRBJ1-1 | TRBV19 | TRBD1 | . | CASSTYRGTEAFF | TGTGCCAGTAGTACCTACAGGGGAACTGAAGCTTTCTTT
TRBJ1-1 | TRBV5-1 | TRBD1 | . | CASSLSGGPDTEAFF | TGCGCCAGCAGCTTGTCAGGGGGTCCAGACACTGAAGCTTTCTTT
TRBJ2-7 | TRBV18 | . | few | CASSPKGQDEQYF | TGTGCCAGCTCACCAAAGGGGCAAGACGAGCAGTACTTC
TRBJ1-5 | TRBV20-1 | . | . | CSAMSGQPQHF | TGCAGTGCTATGTCAGGGCAGCCCCAGCATTTT
TRBJ2-4 | TRBV2 | . | . | CASRLSGDIQYF | TGTGCCAGCCGACTCTCAGGGGACATTCAGTACTTC
TRBJ2-4 | TRBV27 | . | . | CASSTQGPINIQYF | TGTGCCAGCAGTACCCAGGGGCCCATTAACATTCAGTACTTC
TRBJ1-1 | TRBV21-1 | . | few | CASSKGFAGTSNTEAFF | TGTGCCAGCAGCAAAGGATTCGCCGGGACATCGAACACTGAAGCTTTCTTT
TRBJ2-1 | TRBV25-1 | TRBD1 | . | CASTSGQAKFF | TGTGCCAGCACCTCCGGACAGGCTAAGTTCTTC
TRBJ1-4 | TRBV5-1 | . | . | CASSLDSRGSPPNEKLFF | TGCGCCAGCAGCTTGGATTCTCGTGGTAGCCCACCTAATGAAAAACTGTTTTTT
TRBJ2-3 | TRBV20-1 | . | . | CSARYTDTQYF | TGCAGTGCTAGATACACAGATACGCAGTATTTT
TRBJ2-7 | TRBV2 | . | once | CASNREGLSEQYF | TGTGCCAGCAACAGGGAGGGACTGAGCGAGCAGTACTTC
TRBJ2-1 | TRBV19 | TRBD1 | . | CASSIGTGARYEQFF | TGTGCCAGTAGTATCGGGACAGGGGCGAGGTATGAGCAGTTCTTC
TRBJ2-3 | TRBV14 | . | . | CASSQDRLVSTDTQYF | TGTGCCAGCAGCCAAGACAGGCTTGTTAGCACAGATACGCAGTATTTT
TRBJ2-3 | TRBV6-4 | . | . | CASSGEEGGTQYF | TGTGCCAGCAGCGGGGAAGAGGGCGGTACGCAGTATTTT
TRBJ2-7 | TRBV10-1 | TRBD1 | . | CASSEGQGAYEQYF | TGCGCCAGCAGTGAAGGACAGGGGGCCTACGAGCAGTACTTC
TRBJ1-4 | TRBV5-1 | TRBD1 | . | CASSIQGAGANEKLFF | TGCGCCAGCAGCATCCAGGGGGCAGGGGCTAATGAAAAACTGTTTTTT
TRBJ2-1 | TRBV4-3 | TRBD2 | . | CASSQAGGPSGTEQFF | TGCGCCAGCAGCCAGGCGGGAGGGCCTTCAGGGACCGAGCAGTTCTTC
TRBJ2-7 | TRBV19 | TRBD2 | . | CASSRGGSEQYF | TGTGCCAGTAGTCGGGGGGGCAGCGAGCAGTACTTC
TRBJ1-2 | TRBV9 | . | once | CASTGAPGDYYGYTF | TGTGCCAGCACCGGAGCCCCCGGAGATTACTATGGCTACACCTTC
TRBJ1-1 | TRBV6-1 | TRBD1 | few | CASRLDRGSNTEAFF | TGTGCCAGCAGATTAGACAGGGGGTCGAACACTGAAGCTTTCTTT
TRBJ2-3 | TRBV19 | TRBD1 | . | CASRDRGTDTQYF | TGTGCCAGCCGGGACAGGGGTACAGATACGCAGTATTTT
TRBJ2-7 | TRBV5-8 | TRBD1 | . | CASSTGTGADEQYF | TGTGCCAGCAGCACCGGGACAGGGGCCGACGAGCAGTACTTC
TRBJ2-7 | TRBV18 | TRBD1 | few | CASSTTGGSYEQYF | TGTGCCAGCTCAACCACAGGGGGCTCCTACGAGCAGTACTTC
TRBJ2-2 | TRBV30 | . | . | CALNPGTLGGELFF | TGTGCCTTAAACCCCGGGACACTCGGCGGGGAGCTGTTTTTT
TRBJ2-7 | TRBV30 | TRBD2 | few | CACHSGGAYEQYF | TGTGCCTGTCATAGCGGGGGGGCCTACGAGCAGTACTTC
TRBJ2-7 | TRBV13 | TRBD2 | . | CASSPSGGAYEQYF | TGTGCCAGCAGTCCAAGCGGGGGGGCCTACGAGCAGTACTTC
TRBJ1-2 | TRBV7-9 | . | . | CASSLTGANYGYTF | TGTGCCAGCAGCTTAACAGGAGCAAACTATGGCTACACCTTC
TRBJ2-5 | TRBV5-6 | . | . | CASSLDRVETQYF | TGTGCCAGCAGCTTGGACAGGGTAGAGACCCAGTACTTC
TRBJ2-7 | TRBV15 | TRBD1 | . | CATSRETGGYDEQYF | TGTGCCACCAGCAGGGAGACAGGGGGTTATGACGAGCAGTACTTC
TRBJ2-6 | TRBV4-3 | . | . | CASSQDPKGTSGANVLTF | TGCGCCAGCAGCCAAGATCCGAAGGGGACTTCTGGGGCCAACGTCCTGACTTTC